This T cell receptor beta chain was profiled in a study of control samples from healthy donors and cancer patients. Clones were sequenced by immunoSEQ multiplex PCR, and TCRdb holds only the in-frame ones, with some missing. This table holds hundreds of thousands of clones, about 80% found once. The receptor was derived from an older woman with lung cancer. Sequencing was carried out using PBMCs.

DNA for the CDR3: TGTGCCAGCAGCCGGACGGAGACAATGAACACTGAAGCTTTCTTT. Translation gives CASSRTETMNTEAFF. The chain couples TRBV3-1 (or the pseudogene TRBV3-2) to TRBJ1-1; D not certain. Per germline, CDR1 LGHDT and CDR2 YNNKEL (reference sequence). Between the trimmed V and J ends, which lost 4 bases and 0 bases, there was a span of 12 bases. This CDR3 has 15 residues.